The 11 T cell receptor beta chains below were found in one sample sequenced in a study of T cells in localized non-small cell lung cancer. Sequencing was performed with immunoSEQ multiplex PCR; in TCRdb, only in-frame clones are kept and a portion is missing. The sample comprises roughly 86,000 clones, 70% to 90% of which are singletons, and 2.5% to 3% rests with the top ten. The source material was peripheral blood, sampled before any cancer treatment. These receptor sequences come from a man aged 35 to 69 with stage I lung adenocarcinoma.

The V call is TRBV5-1, the J call TRBJ2-7; TRBD2 agrees at 10 bases. Looked up from germline, CDR1 is SGHRS and CDR2 is YFSETQ. The CDR3 has 15 residues. With 1 base clipped from V and 3 bases from J, the junction kept 4 bases outside the gene matches. In DNA, the CDR3 is TGCGCCAGCAGCTTGAGGCTAGCGGGAGTCTACGAGCAGTACTTC. Protein product: CASSLRLAGVYEQYF. The full variable domain, rest sourced from reference TRBV5-1 and TRBJ2-7, is KAGVTQTPRYLIKTRGQQVTLSCSPISGHRSVSWYQQTPGQGLQFLFEYFSETQRNKGNFPGRFSGRQFSNSRSEMNVSTLELGDSALYLCASSLRLAGVYEQYFGPGTRLTVT.

J is TRBJ2-7 and V is TRBV5-4, with D maybe TRBD1 (5 bases). The V and J ends lost 0 bases and 3 bases respectively, with 10 bases between them. The CDR3 runs to 14 residues. CDR1 is SGHNT, CDR2 YYREEE, per germline (reference sequence). The CDR3 nucleotides read TGTGCCAGCAGCTTGGGGCAGGGTTACTACGAGCAGTACTTC. As protein: CASSLGQGYYEQYF.

V usage is TRBV27 and J usage is TRBJ2-5; 8 bases line up with TRBD2. The V and J ends lost 5 bases and 2 bases, in that order; junction bases with no gene match: 10. Germline CDR1 reads MNHEY; CDR2 reads SMNVEV (reference sequence). The CDR3 loop spans 16 amino acids. CDR3 coding DNA: TGTGCCAGCAGTCTCCGGAGGACTAGCAGACAAGAGACCCAGTACTTC. This sequence encodes CASSLRRTSRQETQYF.

J is TRBJ1-2 and V is TRBV28, with no clear D. The CDR3 is made up of 12 amino acids. The V end lost 6 bases, the J end lost 6 bases, and 11 bases lay between the germline ends. The germline gives CDR1 MDHEN, CDR2 SYDVKM. This CDR3 is CASRESDDGYTF. The DNA for the CDR3 is TGTGCCAGCAGGGAGTCGGATGATGGCTACACCTTC.

The J gene is TRBJ1-5, the V gene TRBV19; D is perhaps TRBD1 (6 bases). Germline V CDR1 and CDR2: LNHDA, SQIVND (reference sequence). The length of the CDR3 is 17 residues. CDR3 residues: CASRGQGTGGSNQPQHF. For the CDR3, the DNA is TGTGCTTCCCGTGGCCAGGGGACTGGAGGGAGCAATCAGCCCCAGCATTTT.

This clone has a handful of counts. The rearrangement joins TRBV27 to TRBJ1-5; D not resolved. Germline lookup yields CDR1 MNHEY and CDR2 SMNVEV (reference sequence). The ends were cut back, 7 bases at V and 4 bases at J, with 11 bases in the middle. The CDR3 has 13 amino acids. Written as DNA, the CDR3 is TGTGCCAGCACCAAATCGGCGAATCAGCCCCAGCATTTT. Encoded protein: CASTKSANQPQHF.

This chain uses TRBV6-1 with TRBJ2-5; the D gene is possibly TRBD1 (5 bases). CDR3 length: 14 residues. The V gene's germline CDR1 is MNHNS and CDR2 SASEGT. With 3 bases removed from V and 2 bases from J, the gap between germline ends came to 10 bases. CDR3 region: CASSDWGIQETQYF. The DNA of the CDR3 is TGTGCCAGCAGTGATTGGGGCATACAAGAGACCCAGTACTTC.

The V and J genes are TRBV2 and TRBJ2-2, with TRBD1 identical over 7 bases. Germline CDR1 SNHLY, CDR2 FYNNEI. The trim removed 5 bases at V and 2 bases at J, leaving 8 bases unmatched. CDR3 length: 16 residues. In nucleotides, the CDR3 is TGTGCCAGCAGTCGAGGACAGGTAGACAACACCGGGGAGCTGTTTTTT. This encodes CASSRGQVDNTGELFF.

This chain links TRBV6-6 with TRBJ2-2; D unresolved. Trimming cost V 6 bases and J 5 bases, with 16 bases left between them. There are 15 residues in the CDR3. Germline values: CDR1 MNHNY, CDR2 SVGAGI (reference sequence). As DNA, the CDR3 is TGTGCCAGCAGCCTGCTGAGCCAGGCTACCGGGGAGCTGTTTTTT. It encodes CASSLLSQATGELFF.

The V gene is TRBV11-2, the J gene TRBJ1-3; D not certain. CDR1 and CDR2 from the germline V gene are SGHAT and FQNNGV. Trimming took off 6 bases at V and 0 bases at J, with 12 bases between the two ends. The CDR3 length is 15 residues. The DNA of the CDR3 is TGTGCCAGCAGTTCAAATTGGAACTCTGGAAACACCATATATTTT. Its protein is CASSSNWNSGNTIYF.

The gene calls are TRBV30 and TRBJ1-3; 8 bases align to TRBD1. The CDR3 extends over 12 amino acids. V lost 1 base to trimming and J lost 16 bases; unmatched junction nucleotides: 9. CDR1 is GTSNPN and CDR2 is SVGIG in the germline V gene (reference sequence). CDR3 bases: TGTGCCTGGAGTGCCGACAGGGGTGGATTCTATTTT. Protein sequence: CAWSADRGGFYF.